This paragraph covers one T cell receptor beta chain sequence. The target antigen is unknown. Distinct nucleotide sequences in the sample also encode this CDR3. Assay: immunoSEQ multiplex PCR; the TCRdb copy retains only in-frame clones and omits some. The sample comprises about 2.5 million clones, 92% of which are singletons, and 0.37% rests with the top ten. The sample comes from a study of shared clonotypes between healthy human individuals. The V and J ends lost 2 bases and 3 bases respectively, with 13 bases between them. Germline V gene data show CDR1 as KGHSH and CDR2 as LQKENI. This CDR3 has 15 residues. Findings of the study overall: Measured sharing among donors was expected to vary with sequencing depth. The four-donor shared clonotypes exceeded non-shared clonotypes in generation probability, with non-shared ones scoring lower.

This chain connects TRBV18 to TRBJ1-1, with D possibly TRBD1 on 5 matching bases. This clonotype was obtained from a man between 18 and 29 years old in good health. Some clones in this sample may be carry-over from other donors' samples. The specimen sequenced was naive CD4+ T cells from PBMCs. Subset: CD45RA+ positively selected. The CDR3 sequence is CASSPTRVGDTEAFF. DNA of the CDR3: TGTGCCAGCTCACCAACCAGGGTTGGAGACACTGAAGCTTTCTTT.